This T cell receptor beta chain was sequenced for a study of shared clonotypes between healthy human individuals. What was sequenced on ten immunoSEQ deep assay plates was unsorted PBMC DNA. Some clones are missing from TCRdb's copy, which holds only in-frame ones; the method was immunoSEQ multiplex PCR. The profile shows about 480,000 clones, 60% to 80% of them singletons. The CDR3 covers 13 residues. V lost 2 bases, J lost 1 base, and 6 bases lay in between. CDR1 is MDHEN, CDR2 SYDVKM, per germline. Sequencing used PBMCs. The sequence came from a woman aged 40 to 50 in good health. Some clones in this sample may be carry-over from other donors' samples. V usage is TRBV28 and J usage is TRBJ2-7; no clear D gene. CDR3: CASSLERSYEQYF. CDR3 coding DNA: TGTGCCAGCAGTTTAGAGAGGTCCTACGAGCAGTACTTC.